These 15 T cell receptor beta chains share one sample of origin, sequenced in a study of T cell changes during pregnancy in multiple sclerosis. Profiling relied on immunoSEQ multiplex PCR, and the TCRdb table lists in-frame clones only, not all of them. The sample includes around 30,000 clones, approximately 94% of them seen just once. This specimen was CD4+ T cells from peripheral blood mononuclear cells, taken in the second trimester of pregnancy. The receptors were gathered from a female donor with multiple sclerosis, enrolled in a pregnancy study.

The rearrangement uses TRBV25-1 and TRBJ2-1, with 13 bases identical to TRBD2. The J segment lost 5 bases and the V segment lost 1 base, leaving 2 bases of the junction unmatched. This CDR3 spans 16 amino acids. Germline CDR1 and CDR2: MGHDK and SYGVNS. CDR3: CASSELGLAGDNEQFF. CDR3 in DNA: TGTGCCAGCAGTGAATTAGGACTAGCGGGAGACAATGAGCAGTTCTTC.

The chain is built from TRBV27 and TRBJ2-2; possibly TRBD2 for D (8 bases). Per the germline V gene, CDR1 is MNHEY and CDR2 is SMNVEV (reference sequence). Trimming took off 8 bases at V and 5 bases at J, with 18 bases between the two ends. This CDR3 is built from 15 residues. Here the CDR3 reads CASRGTRGRTGELFF. For the CDR3, the DNA is TGTGCCAGCCGAGGGACTAGGGGGCGGACCGGGGAGCTGTTTTTT.

This chain links TRBV7-8 with TRBJ1-1; D possibly corresponds to TRBD1 (6 bases). The germline V and J ends were trimmed by 1 base and 7 bases, with 13 bases remaining between them. The CDR3 has 14 residues. The germline CDR1 and CDR2 sequences are SGHVS and FQNEAQ. DNA of the CDR3: TGTGCCAGCAGCTTAGAACAGGGTGGATTTGAAGCTTTCTTT. Translated: CASSLEQGGFEAFF. Looking up the rest from reference TRBV7-8 and TRBJ1-1 gives the full variable domain: GAGVSQSPRYKVAKRGQDVALRCDPISGHVSLFWYQQALGQGPEFLTYFQNEAQLDKSGLPSDRFFAERPEGSVSTLKIQRTQQEDSAVYLCASSLEQGGFEAFFGQGTRLTVV.

This chain links TRBV7-9 with TRBJ2-1; the match to TRBD2 covers 7 bases. CDR3 size: 15 residues. With 2 bases clipped from V and 3 bases from J, the junction kept 4 bases outside the gene matches. CDR1 is SEHNR, CDR2 FQNEAQ, per germline (reference sequence). In nucleotides, the CDR3 is TGTGCCAGCAGCTTAAGGGCTAGCGGCTACAATGAGCAGTTCTTC. Its protein product is CASSLRASGYNEQFF.

This chain connects TRBV2 to TRBJ1-2; TRBD1 matches at 8 bases. Germline CDR1 SNHLY, CDR2 FYNNEI. CDR3 length: 13 residues. J lost 4 bases, V lost 6 bases, and 4 bases had no gene match. The CDR3 spells CASSDGTGYGYTF. The CDR3 nucleotides are TGTGCCAGCAGCGATGGGACAGGCTATGGCTACACCTTC.

This chain joins TRBV25-1 and TRBJ2-7; D might be TRBD2 (5 bases). The CDR3 is 13 amino acids. Trimming shortened V by 1 base and J by 5 bases, and 9 bases separated the two germline ends. Germline values: CDR1 MGHDK, CDR2 SYGVNS. The CDR3 nucleotides read TGTGCCAGCAGTGAATCGGGGTTGAACGAGCAGTACTTC. Its translation is CASSESGLNEQYF.

V and J are TRBV21-1 and TRBJ2-4; the listed D gene, TRBD2, was not tested against the DNA. TRBV21-1 is tagged as a pseudogene. The CDR3 covers 19 residues. The CDR3 DNA follows: TGTGCCAGCAGCAAAGGAACCTTCAGGTGGGGACTAGCCAAAAACATTCAGTACTTC. It is translated as CASSKGTFRWGLAKNIQYF.

V is TRBV2 and J is TRBJ2-7, with D possibly TRBD2 on 5 matching bases. Trimming cost V 2 bases and J 0 bases, with 8 bases left between them. Germline V gene lookup returns CDR1 SNHLY and CDR2 FYNNEI. The CDR3 contains 14 residues. The CDR3 spells CASSETRVSYEQYF. CDR3 sequence (DNA): TGTGCCAGCAGTGAAACGAGGGTCTCCTACGAGCAGTACTTC.

This clone was counted only a few times. V gene TRBV9 combines with J gene TRBJ1-3; 7 bases line up with TRBD1. Germline CDR1 is SGDLS and CDR2 is YYNGEE. This CDR3 comprises 17 residues. J was trimmed by 0 bases and V by 3 bases; bases with no gene match: 9. The CDR3 is CASSGRQGRSSGNTIYF. Here the CDR3 DNA reads TGTGCCAGCAGCGGCCGACAGGGCCGAAGCTCTGGAAACACCATATATTTT. The complete variable domain, with remaining parts taken from reference TRBV9 and TRBJ1-3, reads DSGVTQTPKHLITATGQRVTLRCSPRSGDLSVYWYQQSLDQGLQFLIQYYNGEERAKGNILERFSAQQFPDLHSELNLSSLELGDSALYFCASSGRQGRSSGNTIYFGEGSWLTVV.

The genes are TRBV5-1 and TRBJ1-1; D is possibly TRBD1 (5 bases). Germline values: CDR1 SGHRS, CDR2 YFSETQ. This CDR3 is built from 14 residues. V was shortened by 0 bases and J by 3 bases, with 9 bases between the two germline ends. In DNA, the CDR3 is TGCGCCAGCAGCTTGGAGGGGAGGGACACTGAAGCTTTCTTT. It encodes CASSLEGRDTEAFF. The full variable domain, with the rest looked up from reference TRBV5-1 and TRBJ1-1, is KAGVTQTPRYLIKTRGQQVTLSCSPISGHRSVSWYQQTPGQGLQFLFEYFSETQRNKGNFPGRFSGRQFSNSRSEMNVSTLELGDSALYLCASSLEGRDTEAFFGQGTRLTVV.

The count of this clone is one. The chain joins TRBV2 to TRBJ1-2; 8 bases agree with TRBD1. Germline V gene data show CDR1 as SNHLY and CDR2 as FYNNEI. V gave up 6 bases and J gave up 7 bases; unmatched junction bases: 10. The CDR3 runs to 14 residues. The CDR3 nucleotides are TGTGCCAGCAGCGGGACAGGAAGGGAAGGTGGCTACACCTTC. Translated, it gives CASSGTGREGGYTF.

The chain couples TRBV7-9 to TRBJ2-2, with D tentatively TRBD1 (6 bases). The CDR3 has 19 residues. From germline, CDR1 is SEHNR and CDR2 FQNEAQ (reference sequence). V gave up 0 bases and J gave up 0 bases, with 17 bases separating them. The DNA for the CDR3 is TGTGCCAGCAGCTTAGCGTTTGGACAGACAATCTCGAACACCGGGGAGCTGTTTTTT. Amino acid sequence: CASSLAFGQTISNTGELFF.

The chain couples TRBV27 to TRBJ1-4; 7 positions match TRBD1. This CDR3 has 15 amino acids. V lost 5 bases and J lost 5; bases outside the gene matches: 8. The V gene's germline CDR1 is MNHEY and CDR2 SMNVEV (reference sequence). In nucleotides, the CDR3 is TGTGCCAGCAGTCTAAGGACAGGAACCAATGAAAAACTGTTTTTT. It codes for CASSLRTGTNEKLFF.

The chain links TRBV19 to TRBJ1-2; D remains ambiguous. Deletions cut 7 bases from V and 2 bases from J, with 17 bases between. The CDR3 has 15 amino acids. Germline V gene sequence: CDR1 LNHDA, CDR2 SQIVND (reference sequence). CDR3 nucleotides: TGTGCCAGTACATCGTTGATTACTTCCAACTATGGCTACACCTTC. Translation gives CASTSLITSNYGYTF.

This chain connects TRBV7-8 to TRBJ2-5; 13 bases are a match to TRBD2. The CDR3 totals 17 residues. Germline trimming cut 2 bases from V and 3 bases from J; bases unmatched to any gene: 6. From germline, CDR1 is SGHVS and CDR2 FQNEAQ. CDR3 bases: TGTGCCAGCAGCTTACCCACTAGCGGGAGGGCTAAAGAGACCCAGTACTTC. As protein: CASSLPTSGRAKETQYF.